This TCR beta chain derives from a study of response to subunit inactivated influenza vaccine. This clonotype showed up just a few times. MiXCR, run by TCRdb on the RT-PCR reads, gives a single entry per CDR3 protein. The sample shows roughly 620,000 distinct CDR3 sequences, roughly 10% of them seen only once. The CDR3 totals 15 residues. Trimming left V 3 bases short and J 3 bases short, with 13 bases between. The V gene's germline CDR1 is SGHTA and CDR2 FQGNSA. These data also formed part of another study, on T cells expressing NK-cell markers. Per that paper: The cDNA for TCR beta came from 5'RACE template switching with UMIs.

The TCR originated in a man aged 45-65 years who received an inactivated influenza vaccine. The chain combines TRBV7-2 with TRBJ2-3; D may be TRBD1 (5 bases). The sample consisted of PBMCs from blood, taken on the day of vaccination. Written as DNA, the CDR3 is TGTGCCAGCAGCTTTTCAGGGATATGGACAGATACGCAGTATTTT. Its translation: CASSFSGIWTDTQYF.